These T cell receptor beta chains were read from a single sample in a study of blood T cell repertoires in COVID-19. Profiled with immunoSEQ multiplex PCR; TCRdb holds only in-frame clones, not every one. Here the sample spans about 170,000 clones, roughly 85% being singletons. Sequences were obtained from peripheral blood. These receptors came from a woman aged 80 or older with acute or convalescent COVID-19. CDR3s include the opening cysteine and the closing phenylalanine or tryptophan. A D gene is named only where the DNA matches it firmly. Rows may omit the clone size; those that give it use once, few, many or a size class.

- | TRBJ1-3 | TRBV6-6 | - | TGTGCCAGCAGTAGAACTACGGGGAACACCATATATTTT | CASSRTTGNTIYF
- | TRBJ2-1 | TRBV7-9 | - | TGTGCCAGCAGCTTGGACAACCTCGAGCAGTTCTTC | CASSLDNLEQFF
TRBD1 | TRBJ2-5 | TRBV19 | once | TGTGCCAGTAGTGTATCTACAGGGGGCGGGCTACGGTACTTC | CASSVSTGGGLRYF
- | TRBJ1-3 | TRBV7-9 | once | TGTGCCAGCAGCTTAAACGGGAGAAACACCATATATTTT | CASSLNGRNTIYF
TRBD1 | TRBJ2-7 | TRBV5-4 | - | TGTGCCAGCAGTGAGGACAGGGGAGACGAGCAGTACTTC | CASSEDRGDEQYF
- | TRBJ2-1 | TRBV6-2/TRBV6-3 | - | TGTGCCAGCGGTTTAACTCGGGTCTCCGGCGATGAGCAGTTCTTC | CASGLTRVSGDEQFF
- | TRBJ2-6 | TRBV3-1/TRBV3-2 | - | TGTGCCAGCAGCCAAGTAGGGGGGGTCCGCTCTGGGGCCAACGTCCTGACTTTC | CASSQVGGVRSGANVLTF
TRBD2 | TRBJ2-1 | TRBV6-2/TRBV6-3 | - | TGTGCCAGCAGCTCTGCTAGCGGGATTGCCTACAATGAGCAGTTCTTC | CASSSASGIAYNEQFF
TRBD2 | TRBJ2-1 | TRBV29-1 | once | TGCAGCGGGGGACTAGCGGGAGTTGAGCAGTTCTTC | CSGGLAGVEQFF
- | TRBJ2-3 | TRBV3-1/TRBV3-2 | - | TGTGCCAGCAGCCAAGTTAGGCAGGGGGAGGCACGAGGCACAGATACGCAGTATTTT | CASSQVRQGEARGTDTQYF
- | TRBJ2-1 | TRBV7-2 | - | TGTGCCAGCAGCTTGGGAGGGGGGTACAATGAGCAGTTCTTC | CASSLGGGYNEQFF
- | TRBJ1-5 | TRBV12-3/TRBV12-4 | - | TGTGTCAGCAGTTACGCCGGAGGTCAGCCCCAGCATTTT | CVSSYAGGQPQHF
- | TRBJ2-7 | TRBV30 | - | TGTGCCGGTAGGGGTCGTTCCTACGAGCAGTACTTC | CAGRGRSYEQYF
TRBD1 | TRBJ1-6 | TRBV2 | - | TGTGCCAGCAGTGGTACAGGGGTCCCGAGCTCCTATAATTCACCCCTCCACTTT | CASSGTGVPSSYNSPLHF
TRBD1 | TRBJ1-2 | TRBV30 | - | TGTGCCTGGAGCTACCGGGACAGGGTTGGCTACACCTTC | CAWSYRDRVGYTF
- | TRBJ2-7 | TRBV6-5 | - | TGTGCCAGCAGTTCTTCAGGGGTTGGCGAGCAGTACTTC | CASSSSGVGEQYF
- | TRBJ1-1 | TRBV6-5 | - | TGTGCCAGCAGTCGGTCCGGACAGTATGAAGCTTTCTTT | CASSRSGQYEAFF
- | TRBJ2-7 | TRBV6-5 | many | TGTGCCAGCAGTTATGGCAGCGGACTCTTGATCTACGAGCAGTACTTC | CASSYGSGLLIYEQYF
TRBD1 | TRBJ2-3 | TRBV24-1 | - | TGTGCCACCAGTGAAGTTGGACAGGGGGCGGATACGCAGTATTTT | CATSEVGQGADTQYF
- | TRBJ2-7 | TRBV14 | - | TGTGCCAGCAGCTGGGGGGACGTCTACGAGCAGTACTTC | CASSWGDVYEQYF
- | TRBJ1-3 | TRBV7-9 | - | TGTGCCAGCAGCTTAGAGAGCACTGGAAACACCATATATTTT | CASSLESTGNTIYF
TRBD1 | TRBJ1-2 | TRBV6-2/TRBV6-3 | once | TGTGCCAGCAGTTACCAGGGGGCGCTTGGTGGCTACACCTTC | CASSYQGALGGYTF
TRBD1 | TRBJ1-2 | TRBV6-5 | - | TGTGCCAGCAGTCGACAGGGGGTCGCGGAATATGGCTACACCTTC | CASSRQGVAEYGYTF
- | TRBJ2-3 | TRBV10-3 | - | TGTGCCATCAGTGACCTCGGACAGTACGTTGATACGCAGTATTTT | CAISDLGQYVDTQYF
- | TRBJ2-3 | TRBV24-1 | few | TGTGCCACCAGTGATTTGGGGGCCACGGCAGATACGCAGTATTTT | CATSDLGATADTQYF
- | TRBJ1-1 | TRBV5-4 | - | TGTGCCAGCAGCTTGGATGTCGGGGGACAAGCTTTCTTT | CASSLDVGGQAFF
- | TRBJ2-5 | TRBV28 | - | TGTGCCAGCAGTTTTCCGGGACAAGGAAAGACCCAGTACTTC | CASSFPGQGKTQYF
- | TRBJ2-1 | TRBV4-1 | - | TGCGCCAGCAGCCAAGATTCGACCGGGGCAGGGGCTTTCTACAATGAGCAGTTCTTC | CASSQDSTGAGAFYNEQFF
TRBD1 | TRBJ1-4 | TRBV20-1 | - | TGCAGTGCTAGTCAGGGGGCCTCTAATGAAAAACTGTTTTTT | CSASQGASNEKLFF
TRBD1 | TRBJ2-6 | TRBV5-1 | - | TGCGCCAGCAGCTTGGGGGGACAGGGGGCCGCTGGGGCCAACGTCCTGACTTTC | CASSLGGQGAAGANVLTF
- | TRBJ2-1 | TRBV20-1 | - | TGCAGTGCTAGAGAAGCGGCAGAGCAGTTCTTC | CSAREAAEQFF
TRBD1 | TRBJ1-1 | TRBV7-9 | - | TGTGCCAGCAGCTTATGGGGACAGGGGATGAACACTGAAGCTTTCTTT | CASSLWGQGMNTEAFF
TRBD1 | TRBJ1-2 | TRBV18 | - | TGTGCCAGCTCACGGGACAGCAATTATGGCTACACCTTC | CASSRDSNYGYTF
TRBD1 | TRBJ1-3 | TRBV6-2/TRBV6-3 | few | TGTGCCAGCAGTGGGACAGTCTCTGGAAACACCATATATTTT | CASSGTVSGNTIYF
- | TRBJ2-7 | TRBV2 | - | TGTGCCAGCAGTGAAATGGGCCACCTCTCCTACGAGCAGTACTTC | CASSEMGHLSYEQYF
TRBD1 | TRBJ1-1 | TRBV4-1 | - | TGCGCCAGCAGCCAACGCTCCCCGGACAGGGTGAACACTGAAGCTTTCTTT | CASSQRSPDRVNTEAFF
- | TRBJ2-5 | TRBV5-8 | - | - | CASSEGQGFLETQYF